The rows below give T cell receptor beta chains drawn from one sample of a study of cytomegalovirus exposure and HLA in healthy donors. Using immunoSEQ multiplex PCR, the repertoire was profiled, and TCRdb retains in-frame clones only, with some absent. This sample carries roughly 300,000 clones, around 86% of them seen once, and the ten largest clones take approximately 4.3%. Material for sequencing was PBMCs. The receptors were gathered from a man aged 40-49 years in good health and CMV-seropositive. Both conserved end residues are part of each CDR3. D genes are given only for firm matches. Size is omitted from some rows. Given values are once, few, many or a class for expanded clones.

j_gene | v_gene | abundance | d_gene | CDR3nt | CDR3aa
TRBJ1-2 | TRBV7-6 | once | . | TGTGCCAGCAGCCCCGGACAGTTGCGGGGCTACACCTTC | CASSPGQLRGYTF
TRBJ1-2 | TRBV18 | . | . | TGTGCCAGCTCACCACTTCAGGAAGGCTACACCTTC | CASSPLQEGYTF
TRBJ2-1 | TRBV4-3 | . | TRBD2 | TGCGCCAGCAGCCAAGTTGGAGGACTAGCGGGTCCGGCGGACAATGAGCAGTTCTTC | CASSQVGGLAGPADNEQFF
TRBJ2-2 | TRBV28 | . | TRBD2 | TGTGCCAGCAGTACCTGGACTAGCGGGAGGGTGAACACCGGGGAGCTGTTTTTT | CASSTWTSGRVNTGELFF
TRBJ2-7 | TRBV2 | . | . | TGTGCCAGCAGTACCAGCTCCTACGAGCAGTACTTC | CASSTSSYEQYF
TRBJ2-7 | TRBV5-1 | . | . | TGCGCCAGCAAAGGGCCAGGCCGGGAAACCTACGAGCAGTACTTC | CASKGPGRETYEQYF
TRBJ1-1 | TRBV4-3 | . | TRBD1 | TGCGCCAGCAGCCAAGGGACAGGGAGTATCACTGAAGCTTTCTTT | CASSQGTGSITEAFF
TRBJ2-2 | TRBV27 | . | TRBD2 | TGTGCCAGCAGTTTCAGAGCGGGAGTACGGACCGGGGAGCTGTTTTTT | CASSFRAGVRTGELFF
TRBJ2-7 | TRBV9 | . | TRBD2 | TGTGCCAGCAGCCCAGAGGGGCGGGAGGAACCCTACGAGCAGTACTTC | CASSPEGREEPYEQYF
TRBJ2-7 | TRBV13 | . | TRBD1 | TGTGCCAGCAGCCGGCGAGGACAGGGCTGGAACGAGCAGTACTTC | CASSRRGQGWNEQYF
TRBJ2-1 | TRBV7-3 | . | TRBD2 | TGTGCCAGCAGCTCCGGACTAGCGGCGGACAATGAGCAGTTCTTC | CASSSGLAADNEQFF
TRBJ1-2 | TRBV19 | . | TRBD1 | TGTGCCAGTTCCCGAACTCCCGGGACAGGGGATCTTTATGGCTACACCTTC | CASSRTPGTGDLYGYTF
TRBJ2-1 | TRBV7-9 | once | TRBD1 | TGTGCCAGCAGCTCAGGGACAGACAATGAGCAGTTCTTC | CASSSGTDNEQFF
TRBJ2-7 | TRBV27 | . | TRBD2 | TGTGCCAGCAGTTACACTAGCGGGAGCTTCTACGAGCAGTACTTC | CASSYTSGSFYEQYF
TRBJ2-3 | TRBV28 | . | . | TGTGCCAGCCGGGACACCTACACAGATACGCAGTATTTT | CASRDTYTDTQYF
TRBJ2-6 | TRBV6-6 | many | . | TGTGCCAGCAGTGCCACAGGGATCGGGGCCAACGTCCTGACTTTC | CASSATGIGANVLTF
TRBJ2-1 | TRBV27 | once | . | TGTGCCAGCAGTTTAATTAGCCTAGCCAACTACAATGAGCAGTTCTTC | CASSLISLANYNEQFF
TRBJ2-6 | TRBV28 | . | . | TGTGCCAGCAGTCCCAGGGGATCTGGGGCCAACGTCCTGACTTTC | CASSPRGSGANVLTF
TRBJ2-2 | TRBV28 | once | . | TGTGCCAGCACCTTAGTCACCGGGGAGCTGTTTTTT | CASTLVTGELFF
TRBJ2-3 | TRBV19 | . | TRBD2 | TGTGCCAGTAGTGCCGGGACTAGCGGGATCACAGATACGCAGTATTTT | CASSAGTSGITDTQYF
TRBJ2-3 | TRBV4-2 | few | TRBD2 | TGTGCCAGCAGCCAAGATTGGACTAGCGACAGCACAGATACGCAGTATTTT | CASSQDWTSDSTDTQYF
TRBJ1-1 | TRBV29-1 | few | TRBD1 | TGCAGCGCCTCGACAGGGGGAGGAGGTGAAGCTTTCTTT | CSASTGGGGEAFF
TRBJ2-1 | TRBV28 | . | . | TGTGCCAGCAGTTTCCCGACAGCACCCTACAATGAGCAGTTCTTC | CASSFPTAPYNEQFF
TRBJ2-4 | TRBV29-1 | . | TRBD2 | TGCAGCGTTGAAGATCCGGCGAGCGGGAGGGAAGGGAACATTCAGTACTTC | CSVEDPASGREGNIQYF
TRBJ2-7 | TRBV27 | once | TRBD2 | TGTGCCAGCGGGGGGGGGACGGACTCCTACGAGCAGTACTTC | CASGGGTDSYEQYF
TRBJ2-1 | TRBV9 | . | TRBD2 | TGTGCCAGCAGCGCCATAGCGGGAGGGCCCTACAATGAGCAGTTCTTC | CASSAIAGGPYNEQFF
TRBJ2-3 | TRBV5-1 | . | . | TGCGCCAGCAGCTTGGAGCAACCCTTAGAAGATACGCAGTATTTT | CASSLEQPLEDTQYF
TRBJ1-5 | TRBV23-1 | . | TRBD1 | TGCGCCAGCAGTCAACACCCCCCGTCGGACAGGGATTTCAATCAGCCCCAGCATTTT | CASSQHPPSDRDFNQPQHF
TRBJ2-3 | TRBV5-4 | . | . | TGTGCCAGCAGCTTGCCAGGGCCAGACACAGATACGCAGTATTTT | CASSLPGPDTDTQYF